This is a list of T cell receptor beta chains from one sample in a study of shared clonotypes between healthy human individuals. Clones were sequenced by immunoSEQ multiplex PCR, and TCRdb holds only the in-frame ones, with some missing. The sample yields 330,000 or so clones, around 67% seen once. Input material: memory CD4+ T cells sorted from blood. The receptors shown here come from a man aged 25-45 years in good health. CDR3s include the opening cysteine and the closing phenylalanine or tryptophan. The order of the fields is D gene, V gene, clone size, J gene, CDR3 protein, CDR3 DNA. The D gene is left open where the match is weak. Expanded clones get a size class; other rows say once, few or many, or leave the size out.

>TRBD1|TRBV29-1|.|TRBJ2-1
CSGGQFYNEQFF
TGCAGCGGGGGACAGTTTTACAATGAGCAGTTCTTC
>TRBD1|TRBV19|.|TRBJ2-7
CASSPNDRDEQYF
TGTGCCAGTAGTCCAAACGACAGGGACGAGCAGTACTTC
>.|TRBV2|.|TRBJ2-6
CASTSGANVLTF
TGTGCCAGCACAAGCGGGGCCAACGTCCTGACTTTC
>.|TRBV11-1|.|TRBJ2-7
CASSLMLSSYEQYF
TGTGCCAGCAGCTTAATGCTGAGCTCCTACGAGCAGTACTTC
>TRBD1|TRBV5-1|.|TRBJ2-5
CASSQGTGQPRETQYF
TGCGCCAGCAGCCAAGGGACAGGACAACCCCGAGAGACCCAGTACTTC
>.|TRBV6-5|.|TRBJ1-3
CASRPILSSGNTIYF
TGTGCCAGCAGGCCGATCCTGAGCTCTGGAAACACCATATATTTT
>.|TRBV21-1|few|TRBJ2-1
CASSKETHTYNEQFF
TGTGCCAGCAGCAAAGAAACCCATACCTACAATGAGCAGTTCTTC
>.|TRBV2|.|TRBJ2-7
CASRGAGTPYEQYF
TGTGCCAGCAGGGGGGCCGGGACACCGTACGAGCAGTACTTC
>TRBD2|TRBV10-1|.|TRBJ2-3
CASSELKRPRESTDTQYF
TGCGCCAGCAGTGAACTCAAGAGGCCGCGGGAGAGCACAGATACGCAGTATTTT
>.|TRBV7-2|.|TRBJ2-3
CASSWGSGDLTDTQYF
TGTGCCAGCAGCTGGGGGTCAGGGGACCTCACAGATACGCAGTATTTT
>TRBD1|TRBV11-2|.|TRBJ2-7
CASRLTGSHYEQYF
TGTGCCAGCAGATTGACAGGGTCCCACTACGAGCAGTACTTC
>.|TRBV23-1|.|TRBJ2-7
CASSQSYSYEQYF
TGCGCCAGCAGTCAATCGTACAGCTACGAGCAGTACTTC
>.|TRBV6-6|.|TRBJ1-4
CASSYSGTYGELFF
TGTGCCAGCAGTTACTCAGGGACTTATGGGGAACTGTTTTTT
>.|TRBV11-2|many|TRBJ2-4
CASSFVQGKKNIQYF
TGTGCCAGCAGCTTCGTGCAGGGCAAAAAAAACATTCAGTACTTC
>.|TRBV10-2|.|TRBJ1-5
CASSRDINQPQHF
TGCGCCAGCAGCCGGGACATCAATCAGCCCCAGCATTTT
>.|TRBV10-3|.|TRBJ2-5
CAISESIVELARGETQYF
TGTGCCATCAGTGAGTCGATAGTGGAACTAGCCCGTGGAGAGACCCAGTACTTC
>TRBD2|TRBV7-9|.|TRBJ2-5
CASSFSASGRGYQETQYF
TGTGCCAGCAGCTTTTCCGCTAGCGGGAGGGGGTACCAAGAGACCCAGTACTTC
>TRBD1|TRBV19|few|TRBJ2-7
CASSWDRVSEQYF
TGTGCCAGCTCATGGGACAGGGTCTCCGAGCAGTACTTC
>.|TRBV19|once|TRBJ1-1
CASIYSGMGKTEAFF
TGTGCCAGTATTTATTCAGGGATGGGAAAAACTGAAGCTTTCTTT
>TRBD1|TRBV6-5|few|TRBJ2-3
CASSLTGGEDTQYF
TGTGCCAGCAGTCTGACAGGGGGGGAGGATACGCAGTATTTT
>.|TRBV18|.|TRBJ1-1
CASSPPIVNTEAFF
TGTGCCAGCTCACCACCGATCGTGAACACTGAAGCTTTCTTT
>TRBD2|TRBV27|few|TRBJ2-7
CASRRSGRSYEQYF
TGTGCCAGCAGACGAAGCGGGAGGAGTTACGAGCAGTACTTC
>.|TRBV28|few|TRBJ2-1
CASSSRANEQFF
TGTGCCAGCAGCTCTCGCGCCAATGAGCAGTTCTTC
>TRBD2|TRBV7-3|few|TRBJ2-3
CASSPGTSVDTQYF
TGTGCCAGCAGCCCCGGGACTAGCGTGGATACGCAGTATTTT
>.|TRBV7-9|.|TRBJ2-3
CASSQHADTQYF
TGTGCCAGCAGCCAACACGCAGATACGCAGTATTTT
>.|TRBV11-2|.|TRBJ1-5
CASSPGGGGPNQPQHF
TGTGCCAGCAGCCCCGGTGGGGGGGGGCCAAATCAGCCCCAGCATTTT
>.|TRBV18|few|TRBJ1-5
CASSPQANQPQHF
TGTGCCAGCTCACCGCAGGCGAATCAGCCCCAGCATTTT
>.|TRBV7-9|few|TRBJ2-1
CASSSQPHEQFF
TGTGCCAGCAGCTCCCAGCCGCATGAGCAGTTCTTC
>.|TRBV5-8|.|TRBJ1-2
CASSLVWGNYGYTF
TGTGCCAGCAGCTTGGTCTGGGGTAACTATGGCTACACCTTC
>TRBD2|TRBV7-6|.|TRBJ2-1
CASSLVLAGNEQFF
TGTGCCAGCAGCTTAGTACTAGCGGGCAATGAGCAGTTCTTC
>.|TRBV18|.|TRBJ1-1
CASSPPGTGGEGAFF
TGTGCCAGCTCACCACCGGGCACAGGCGGTGAGGGGGCTTTCTTT
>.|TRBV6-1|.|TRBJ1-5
CASKGWSGNQPQHF
TGTGCCAGTAAAGGGTGGAGTGGCAATCAGCCCCAGCATTTT
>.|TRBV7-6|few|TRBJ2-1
CASSLMAGQNEQFF
TGTGCCAGCAGCTTAATGGCGGGGCAGAATGAGCAGTTCTTC
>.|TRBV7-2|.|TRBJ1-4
CASSLIGATNEKLFF
TGTGCCAGCAGCTTAATCGGAGCGACTAATGAAAAACTGTTTTTT
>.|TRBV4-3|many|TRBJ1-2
CASSQVVGANYGYTF
TGCGCCAGCAGCCAAGTGGTAGGGGCTAACTATGGCTACACCTTC
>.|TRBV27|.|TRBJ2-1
CASSLRSTASSEQFF
TGTGCCAGCAGTTTAAGGTCGACAGCGTCCAGTGAGCAGTTCTTC
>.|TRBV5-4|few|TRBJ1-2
CASSLDGTAHYGYTF
TGTGCCAGCAGCTTGGACGGGACGGCGCACTATGGCTACACCTTC
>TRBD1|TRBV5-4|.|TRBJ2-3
CASSWTGGTDTQYF
TGTGCCAGCAGCTGGACAGGGGGCACAGATACGCAGTATTTT
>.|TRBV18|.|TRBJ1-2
CASSPNWGRGYGYTF
TGTGCCAGCTCACCGAACTGGGGAAGGGGCTATGGCTACACCTTC
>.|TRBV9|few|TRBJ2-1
CASSVDTSRDEQFF
TGTGCCAGCAGCGTAGATACTAGTAGGGATGAGCAGTTCTTC
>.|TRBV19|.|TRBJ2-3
CASSRQQGHGTDTQYF
TGTGCCAGTAGTCGTCAACAGGGTCACGGCACAGATACGCAGTATTTT
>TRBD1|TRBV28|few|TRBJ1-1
CASTLRMGQASGGTEAFF
TGTGCCAGCACCCTCAGGATGGGACAGGCCTCGGGTGGCACTGAAGCTTTCTTT
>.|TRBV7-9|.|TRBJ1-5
CASSEWSRGQPQHF
TGTGCCAGCAGCGAGTGGTCCAGAGGTCAGCCCCAGCATTTT
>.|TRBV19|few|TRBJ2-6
CASSIRIGANVLTF
TGTGCCAGTAGTATTAGAATAGGGGCCAACGTCCTGACTTTC
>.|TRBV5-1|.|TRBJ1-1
CASSLDRQGVEAFF
TGCGCCAGCAGCTTGGATCGGCAGGGAGTTGAAGCTTTCTTT
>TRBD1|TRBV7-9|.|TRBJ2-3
CASSLRRDRGPDTQYF
TGTGCCAGCAGCTTACGTCGGGACAGGGGCCCAGATACGCAGTATTTT
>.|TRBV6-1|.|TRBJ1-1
CASSPGTAGPEAFF
TGTGCCAGCAGCCCCGGGACGGCGGGTCCTGAAGCTTTCTTT
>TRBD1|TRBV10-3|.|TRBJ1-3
CAISPRRTGQGGSGNTIYF
TGTGCCATCAGCCCCCGCCGGACAGGCCAAGGAGGATCTGGAAACACCATATATTTT
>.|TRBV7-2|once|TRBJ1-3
CASSFSGVGLGNTIYF
TGTGCCAGCAGCTTTTCAGGGGTGGGTTTAGGAAACACCATATATTTT
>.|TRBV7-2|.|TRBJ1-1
CASSPGWGNTEAFF
TGTGCCAGCAGCCCAGGGTGGGGGAACACTGAAGCTTTCTTT
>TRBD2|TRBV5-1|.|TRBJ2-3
CASSRRGGLGDTQYF
TGCGCCAGCAGCCGCCGGGGGGGCCTCGGGGATACGCAGTATTTT
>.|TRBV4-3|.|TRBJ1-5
CASSQDNTGQPQHF
TGCGCCAGCAGCCAAGATAACACGGGGCAGCCCCAGCATTTT